A selection of T cell receptor beta chains follows, all from one sample in a study of blood T cell repertoires in COVID-19. Profiled with immunoSEQ multiplex PCR; TCRdb holds only in-frame clones, not every one. The sample records fewer than 200,000 clones, around 83% being singletons. The sample comprised PBMCs or T cells enriched from blood (not recorded which). The receptors come from a woman aged 35 to 49 in a cohort exposed to, infected with or recovered from COVID-19 (not recorded which). Each CDR3 is given with its conserved first and last residue. A D gene is named only where the DNA matches it firmly. The size entry is marked missing in some rows and otherwise reads once, few, many or a size class.

size,V,D,J,DNA,CDR3
-,TRBV6-2/TRBV6-3,TRBD2,TRBJ2-1,TGTGCCAGCAGTTTGCGGGAGGGCCTCAATGAGCAGTTCTTC,CASSLREGLNEQFF
many,TRBV9,-,TRBJ2-7,TGTGCCAGCAGCGTAGGAACCTCAGCGAGCGCGCACTTC,CASSVGTSASAHF
once,TRBV5-5,TRBD1,TRBJ1-5,TGTGCCAGCAGCTTGTGGGGACAGGGGGTTCAGCCCCAGCATTTT,CASSLWGQGVQPQHF
few,TRBV5-4,TRBD2,TRBJ2-7,TGTGCCAGCAGCTCCATCGGGACTAGCGGGAGACCGAGAGTCTACGAGCAGTACTTC,CASSSIGTSGRPRVYEQYF
-,TRBV7-6,-,TRBJ2-1,TGTGCCAGCAGCTCCGCCCCCTGGCGGGGAACCTACAATGAGCAGTTCTTC,CASSSAPWRGTYNEQFF
-,TRBV5-1,TRBD1,TRBJ1-1,TGCGCCAGCGGGGTCGGGACAGTCTCTGAAGCTTTCTTT,CASGVGTVSEAFF
-,TRBV7-6,-,TRBJ2-3,TGTGCCAGCAGCTTGAGACACAGCACAGATACGCAGTATTTT,CASSLRHSTDTQYF
-,TRBV7-2,TRBD2,TRBJ2-7,TGTGCCAGCAGCGCGGGACTAGACCTTTTCTACGAGCAGTACTTC,CASSAGLDLFYEQYF
once,TRBV28,-,TRBJ1-1,TGTGCCAGCAGTTCGAGGGGGACCAACACTGAAGCTTTCTTT,CASSSRGTNTEAFF
-,TRBV13,-,TRBJ2-2,TGTGCCAGCAGCTTATTAGATCTCGGGGAGCTGTTTTTT,CASSLLDLGELFF
few,TRBV10-3,TRBD1,TRBJ2-1,TGTGCCATCGGACAGGGGGCGTACAATGAGCAGTTCTTC,CAIGQGAYNEQFF
-,TRBV5-1,-,TRBJ1-1,TGCGCCAGCAGCTTGGCCGGGGTGGGAGGAGGCACTGAAGCTTTCTTT,CASSLAGVGGGTEAFF
-,TRBV5-1,-,TRBJ2-7,TGCGCCAGCAACTTGGGGGGTCCGGGGTACGAGCAGTACTTC,CASNLGGPGYEQYF
-,TRBV13,TRBD1,TRBJ2-2,TGTGCCAGCAGCTCCGAAGGTTTGACAGGGGTTACCGGGGAGCTGTTTTTT,CASSSEGLTGVTGELFF
-,TRBV11-2,TRBD1,TRBJ1-6,TGTGCCAGCAGCCAGAGGGACAGGCCAAATTCACCCCTCCACTTT,CASSQRDRPNSPLHF
-,TRBV4-2,TRBD2,TRBJ2-3,TGTGCCAGCAGCCAAGATAGCGGGTCTAGCACAGATACGCAGTATTTT,CASSQDSGSSTDTQYF
-,TRBV6-1,-,TRBJ1-5,TGTGCCAGCAGTGAACGGTATCACCCCGATCAGCCCCAGCATTTT,CASSERYHPDQPQHF
-,TRBV27,-,TRBJ2-1,TGTGCCAGCAGCACGGGTTACCCCTACAATGAGCAGTTCTTC,CASSTGYPYNEQFF
-,TRBV3-1/TRBV3-2,-,TRBJ1-1,TGTGCCAGCAGCCAAGATCCAGTGAACACTGAAGCTTTCTTT,CASSQDPVNTEAFF
-,TRBV6-5,-,TRBJ1-6,TGTGCCAGCAGTTACAACCACAGGGCTGGCTCTCCCCTCCACTTT,CASSYNHRAGSPLHF
-,TRBV20-1,-,TRBJ1-2,TGCAGTGCTAGTATGGCAGGCCTCCATGGCTACACCTTC,CSASMAGLHGYTF
-,TRBV3-1/TRBV3-2,-,TRBJ2-7,TGTGCCAGCAGCCCTGCTGGGACAATTTCCACCTACGAGCAGTACTTC,CASSPAGTISTYEQYF
-,TRBV5-1,TRBD1,TRBJ2-1,TGCGCCAGCAGCTTGGGGGACAGGCCTTCTAGCGCGAGCTCCTACAATGAGCAGTTCTTC,CASSLGDRPSSASSYNEQFF
once,TRBV4-1,-,TRBJ1-1,TGCGCCAGCAGCCCGGGGTCGTGGACTGAAGCTTTCTTT,CASSPGSWTEAFF
few,TRBV6-1,-,TRBJ1-5,TGTGCCAGCAGTGAAGTGGCAGAAAATCAGCCCCAGCATTTT,CASSEVAENQPQHF